The present T cell receptor (beta chain) was sequenced within a study of shared clonotypes between healthy human individuals. V was pared by 0 bases and J by 5 bases, with 14 bases between. CDR3 length: 15 amino acids. Germline V gives CDR1 SGHTA, CDR2 FQGNSA. CD45RO-negative cells were positively selected for CCR7, leaving out terminally differentiated effector memory CD45RA+ cells. Method: immunoSEQ multiplex PCR; TCRdb's copy keeps in-frame clones and lacks some. The sample carries about 2.1 million clones, about 92% recorded once. The origin of this receptor is a man aged 18 to 30 in good health. Some clones in this sample may be carry-over from other donors' samples. Sequencing was done on a sample of naive CD8+ T cells from PBMCs. V usage is TRBV7-2 and J usage is TRBJ2-7, with D perhaps TRBD1 (6 bases). As DNA, the CDR3 is TGTGCCAGCAGCTTAGCTAGGGGGAGAGGAAACGAGCAGTACTTC. It translates to CASSLARGRGNEQYF.